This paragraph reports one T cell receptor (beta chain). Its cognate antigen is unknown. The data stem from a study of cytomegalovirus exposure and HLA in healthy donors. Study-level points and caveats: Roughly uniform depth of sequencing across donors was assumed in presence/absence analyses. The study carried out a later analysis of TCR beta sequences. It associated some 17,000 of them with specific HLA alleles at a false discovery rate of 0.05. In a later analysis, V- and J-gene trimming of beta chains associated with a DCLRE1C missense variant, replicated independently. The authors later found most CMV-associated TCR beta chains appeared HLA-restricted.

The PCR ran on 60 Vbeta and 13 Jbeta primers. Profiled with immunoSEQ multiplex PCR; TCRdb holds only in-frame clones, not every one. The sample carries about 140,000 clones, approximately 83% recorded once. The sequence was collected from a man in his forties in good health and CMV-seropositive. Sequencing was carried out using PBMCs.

CDR3 DNA sequence: TGCGCCAGCAGCCAAGAGCCAGGGGATCACGAGCAGTACTTC. This translates into CASSQEPGDHEQYF. The chain joins TRBV4-1 to TRBJ2-7; maybe TRBD1 (6 bases). There are 14 residues in the CDR3. Trimming stripped 0 bases from V and 5 bases from J, with 11 bases between. The germline CDR1 and CDR2 sequences are MGHRA and YSYEKL.